The 16 T cell receptor beta chains below were found in one sample sequenced in a study of control samples from healthy donors and cancer patients. Using immunoSEQ multiplex PCR, the repertoire was profiled, and TCRdb retains in-frame clones only, with some absent. The repertoire includes around 130,000 clones, more than 75% of them detected once, and roughly 12% sits in the top ten. The sequenced sample was blood. The receptors come from a man aged 25-45 years in good health.

To note about this clone: The same CDR3 arises from other DNA sequences in this sample as well. The CDR3 protein is CASSQNPFRTGAQGGTEAFF. The CDR3 nucleotides are TGTGCCAGCAGCCAGAACCCTTTTCGGACAGGGGCGCAGGGGGGCACTGAAGCTTTCTTT. The chain joins TRBV3-1 (or the pseudogene TRBV3-2) to TRBJ1-1; TRBD1 aligns across 9 bases. In germline, CDR1 is LGHDT, CDR2 YNNKEL (reference sequence). CDR3 length: 20 amino acids. Trimming at V came to 3 bases and at J to 4 bases, leaving 21 bases not matched to a gene.

This chain links TRBV19 with TRBJ1-1; unclear D gene. The germline V gene encodes CDR1 LNHDA and CDR2 SQIVND (reference sequence). The CDR3 totals 13 residues. V was shortened by 10 bases and J by 0 bases, with 12 bases between the two germline ends. CDR3 in amino acids: CATKRDMNTEAFF. DNA of the CDR3: TGTGCCACGAAACGGGATATGAACACTGAAGCTTTCTTT.

The chain employs TRBV6-1 and TRBJ1-2; D not certain. Germline CDR1 MNHNS, CDR2 SASEGT. Trimming shortened V by 2 bases and J by 0 bases, and 10 bases separated the two germline ends. CDR3 length: 15 residues. The chain's CDR3 is CASSEYLQANYGYTF. DNA for the CDR3: TGTGCCAGCAGTGAATACCTCCAAGCTAACTATGGCTACACCTTC.

The chain couples TRBV4-1 to TRBJ1-1; the match to TRBD1 covers 7 bases. This CDR3 is 16 amino acids long. Trimming took 0 bases from V and 0 from J; bases not matched to a gene: 4. Germline loops: CDR1 MGHRA, CDR2 YSYEKL. CDR3 nucleotides: TGCGCCAGCAGCCAAGAGATGGGACAGCTGAACACTGAAGCTTTCTTT. Its protein product is CASSQEMGQLNTEAFF.

This clone was observed once. The J gene is TRBJ2-6, the V gene TRBV24-1; D gene uncertain. Trimming removed 5 bases at V and 2 bases at J, with 6 bases between. The germline CDR1 and CDR2 sequences are KGHDR and SFDVKD. The CDR3 contains 14 residues. This CDR3 is CATSVGTGANVLTF. DNA for the CDR3: TGTGCCACCAGTGTAGGTACTGGGGCCAACGTCCTGACTTTC.

The chain employs TRBV5-8 and TRBJ1-5; D is undetermined. The ends were cut back, 4 bases at V and 0 bases at J, with 17 bases in the middle. The germline gives CDR1 SGHTS, CDR2 YDEGEE. CDR3 length: 17 residues. The CDR3 DNA reads as TGTGCCAGCAGCCGCTTCAGGCGGATTTTTAGCAATCAGCCCCAGCATTTT. This codes for CASSRFRRIFSNQPQHF. The whole variable domain, remainder taken from reference TRBV5-8 and TRBJ1-5, is EAGVTQSPTHLIKTRGQQATLRCSPISGHTSVYWYQQALGLGLQFLLWYDEGEERNRGNFPPRFSGRQFPNYSSELNVNALELEDSALYLCASSRFRRIFSNQPQHFGDGTRLSIL.

V and J are TRBV5-1 and TRBJ2-5; TRBD1 might be the D (6 bases). The V gene's germline CDR1 is SGHRS and CDR2 YFSETQ. V was pared by 5 bases and J by 2 bases, with 13 bases between. The CDR3 sequence is 14 residues long. The CDR3 sequence is CASRFQGRQETQYF. The DNA for the CDR3 is TGCGCCAGCAGGTTTCAGGGGCGTCAAGAGACCCAGTACTTC.

In DNA, the CDR3 is TGTGCCAGCAGCTTAGGATCGGACGAGCAGTACTTC. Amino acid sequence: CASSLGSDEQYF. The chain joins TRBV7-9 to TRBJ2-7; D gene uncertain. In germline, CDR1 is SEHNR, CDR2 FQNEAQ (reference sequence). The CDR3 runs to 12 residues. Deletions cut 1 base from V and 5 bases from J, with 6 bases between.

The chain combines TRBV5-5 with TRBJ1-6, with D unresolved. V was cut by 0 bases and J by 10 bases, with 14 bases left in between. The CDR3 sequence is 15 residues long. Germline assignment: CDR1 SGHKS and CDR2 YYEKEE (reference sequence). Here the CDR3 reads CASSLGQPKRSPLHF. As DNA, the CDR3 is TGTGCCAGCAGCTTGGGGCAGCCAAAGAGATCACCCCTCCACTTT.

This sequence joins TRBV19 and TRBJ1-6; a possible D gene is TRBD1 (5 bases). Between the trimmed V and J ends, which lost 3 bases and 8 bases, there was a span of 8 bases. The CDR3 is made up of 13 amino acids. CDR1 LNHDA and CDR2 SQIVND come from the germline V gene (reference sequence). The CDR3 sequence is CASSITTDSPLHF. CDR3 nucleotides: TGTGCCAGTAGTATCACGACAGATTCACCCCTCCACTTT.

V is TRBV28 and J is TRBJ1-1, with 7 bases that match TRBD1. CDR1 and CDR2 (germline): MDHEN, SYDVKM. The ends lost 11 bases at V and 5 bases at J; junction bases unmatched: 11. CDR3 length: 13 amino acids. The CDR3 here is CAGLGGGETEAFF. Written as DNA, the CDR3 is TGTGCCGGCCTTGGAGGGGGCGAGACTGAAGCTTTCTTT.

This clone has only one observation. The CDR3 DNA is TGTGCCAGCAGCCAAGCCATTTCCCTTCCGGGACAGGGGGCAATGCATCAGCCCCAGCATTTT. Translation gives CASSQAISLPGQGAMHQPQHF. The J gene is TRBJ1-5, the V gene TRBV3-1 (or the pseudogene TRBV3-2), with 12 bases that match TRBD1. This CDR3 has 21 amino acids. V lost 1 base, J lost 5 bases, and 18 bases stayed unmatched. Per the germline V gene, CDR1 is LGHDT and CDR2 is YNNKEL (reference sequence).

CDR3 sequence: CSVERGRPGETQYF. In nucleotides, the CDR3 is TGCAGCGTTGAGAGGGGGCGCCCCGGGGAGACCCAGTACTTC. The chain couples TRBV29-1 to TRBJ2-5, with 7 bases lining up with TRBD1. J lost 5 bases, V lost 3 bases, and 9 bases had no gene match. Germline V lookup: CDR1 SQVTM, CDR2 ANQGSEA. CDR3 length equals 14 residues.

This clone was recorded once. This chain links TRBV15 with TRBJ2-7; D remains unclear. The CDR3 spans 14 residues. V lost 3 bases and J lost 4, with 13 bases in between. CDR1 and CDR2 (germline): LNHNV, YYDKDF (reference sequence). DNA for the CDR3: TGTGCCACCAGCAGGGGAAACCTCCTTTACGAGCAGTACTTC. Translating it yields CATSRGNLLYEQYF.

The chain carries TRBV5-4 and TRBJ1-6; D unclear. The CDR3 extends over 15 amino acids. The ends were cut back, 2 bases at V and 9 bases at J, with 15 bases in the middle. The germline V gene encodes CDR1 SGHNT and CDR2 YYREEE (reference sequence). The CDR3 region is CASSLDQSVVSPLHF. CDR3 nucleotides: TGTGCCAGCAGCTTAGATCAGAGTGTTGTTTCACCCCTCCACTTT.

This clone has only one observation. The chain recombines TRBV10-1 with TRBJ2-4; no definite D call. V was clipped by 0 bases and J by 5 bases, with 8 bases between them. CDR1 is WNHNN, CDR2 SYGVQD, per germline (reference sequence). The CDR3 spans 14 residues. The CDR3 DNA is TGCGCCAGCAGTGAGTCGAACGGGCAAAACATTCAGTACTTC. This translates into CASSESNGQNIQYF.